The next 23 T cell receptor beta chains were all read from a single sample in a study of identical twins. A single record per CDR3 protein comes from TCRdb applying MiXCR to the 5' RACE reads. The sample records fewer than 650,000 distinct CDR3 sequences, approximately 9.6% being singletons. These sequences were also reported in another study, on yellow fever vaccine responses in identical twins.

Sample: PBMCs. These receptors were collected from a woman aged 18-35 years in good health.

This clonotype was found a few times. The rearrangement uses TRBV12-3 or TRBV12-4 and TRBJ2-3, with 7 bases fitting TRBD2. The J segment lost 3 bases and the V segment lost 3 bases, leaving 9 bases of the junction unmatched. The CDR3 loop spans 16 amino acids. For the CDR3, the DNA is TGTGCCAGCAGTTTGGATATTGCGGGGGTTACAGATACGCAGTATTTT. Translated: CASSLDIAGVTDTQYF.

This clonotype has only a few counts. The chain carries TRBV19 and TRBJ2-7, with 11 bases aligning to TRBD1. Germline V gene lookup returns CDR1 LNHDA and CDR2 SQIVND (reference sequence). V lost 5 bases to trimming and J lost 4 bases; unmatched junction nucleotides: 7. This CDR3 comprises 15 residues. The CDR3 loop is CASSDGQGARYEQYF. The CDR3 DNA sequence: TGTGCCAGTAGTGATGGACAGGGGGCGAGATACGAGCAGTACTTC.

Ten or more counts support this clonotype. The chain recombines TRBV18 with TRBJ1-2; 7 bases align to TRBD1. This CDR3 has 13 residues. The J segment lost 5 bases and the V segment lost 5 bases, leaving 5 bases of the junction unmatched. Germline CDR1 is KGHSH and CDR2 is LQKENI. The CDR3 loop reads CASSTGTAYGYTF. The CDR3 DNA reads TGTGCCAGCTCAACCGGGACAGCTTATGGCTACACCTTC.

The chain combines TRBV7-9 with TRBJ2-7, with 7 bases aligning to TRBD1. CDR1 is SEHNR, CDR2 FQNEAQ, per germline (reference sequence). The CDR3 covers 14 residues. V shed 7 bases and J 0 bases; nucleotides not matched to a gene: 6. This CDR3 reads CASMGTANSYEQYF. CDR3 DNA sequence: TGTGCCAGCATGGGGACAGCTAACTCCTACGAGCAGTACTTC.

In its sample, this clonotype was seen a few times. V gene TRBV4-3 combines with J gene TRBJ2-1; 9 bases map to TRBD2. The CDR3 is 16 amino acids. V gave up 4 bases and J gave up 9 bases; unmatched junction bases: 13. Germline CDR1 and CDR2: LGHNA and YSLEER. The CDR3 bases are TGCGCCAGCAGCCCCGAAAATAGCGGGAGAGTCGGTGAGCAGTTCTTC. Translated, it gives CASSPENSGRVGEQFF.

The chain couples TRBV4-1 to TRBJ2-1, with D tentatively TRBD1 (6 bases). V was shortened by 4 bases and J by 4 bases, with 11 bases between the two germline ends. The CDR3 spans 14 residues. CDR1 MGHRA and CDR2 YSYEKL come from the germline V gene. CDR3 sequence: CASSPTTGYNEQFF. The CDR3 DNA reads TGCGCCAGCAGCCCAACCACAGGGTACAATGAGCAGTTCTTC.

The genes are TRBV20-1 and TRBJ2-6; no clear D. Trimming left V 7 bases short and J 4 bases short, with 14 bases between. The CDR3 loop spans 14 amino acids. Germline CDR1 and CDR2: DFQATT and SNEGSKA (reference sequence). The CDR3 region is CSGVQTPGANVLTF. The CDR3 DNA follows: TGCAGTGGGGTCCAGACCCCCGGGGCCAACGTCCTGACTTTC.

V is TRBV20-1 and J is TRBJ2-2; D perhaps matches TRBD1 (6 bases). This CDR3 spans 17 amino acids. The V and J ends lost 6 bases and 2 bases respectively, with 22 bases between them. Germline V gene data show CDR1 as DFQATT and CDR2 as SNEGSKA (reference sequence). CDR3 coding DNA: TGCAGTGCAAGGCGAGCTGAGGACAGAATCAACACCGGGGAGCTGTTTTTT. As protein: CSARRAEDRINTGELFF.

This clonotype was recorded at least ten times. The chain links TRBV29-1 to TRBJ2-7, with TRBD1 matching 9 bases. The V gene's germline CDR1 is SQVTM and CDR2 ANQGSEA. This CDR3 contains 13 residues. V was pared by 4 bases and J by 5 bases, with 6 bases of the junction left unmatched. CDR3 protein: CSVGGQGGHEQYF. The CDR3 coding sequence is TGCAGCGTTGGGGGACAGGGAGGCCACGAGCAGTACTTC.

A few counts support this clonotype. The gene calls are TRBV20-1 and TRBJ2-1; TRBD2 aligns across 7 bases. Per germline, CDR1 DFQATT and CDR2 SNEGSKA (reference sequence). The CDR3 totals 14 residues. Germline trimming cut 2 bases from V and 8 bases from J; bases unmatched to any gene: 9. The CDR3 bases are TGCAGTGCTAGACCCCTTCGGGAGGCGGATGAGCAGTTCTTC. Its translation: CSARPLREADEQFF.

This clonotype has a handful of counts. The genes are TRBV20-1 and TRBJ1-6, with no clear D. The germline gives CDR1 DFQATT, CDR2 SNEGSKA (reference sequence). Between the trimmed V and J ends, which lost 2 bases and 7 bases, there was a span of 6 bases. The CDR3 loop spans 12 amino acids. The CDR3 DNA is TGCAGTGCTAGATCAGAAAATTCACCCCTCCACTTT. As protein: CSARSENSPLHF.

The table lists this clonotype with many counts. CDR3 residues: CASSPPSSLPGWETQYF. The CDR3 DNA reads as TGTGCCAGCAGCCCCCCTTCCTCTTTACCAGGGTGGGAGACCCAGTACTTC. V gene TRBV7-9 combines with J gene TRBJ2-5, with a tentative D call TRBD1 (5 bases). V was pared by 5 bases and J by 5 bases, with 24 bases between. Germline assignment: CDR1 SEHNR and CDR2 FQNEAQ (reference sequence). This CDR3 is built from 17 residues. Full variable domain (remainder filled in from reference TRBV7-9 and TRBJ2-5): DTGVSQNPRHKITKRGQNVTFRCDPISEHNRLYWYRQTLGQGPEFLTYFQNEAQLEKSRLLSDRFSAERPKGSFSTLEIQRTEQGDSAMYLCASSPPSSLPGWETQYFGPGTRLLVL.

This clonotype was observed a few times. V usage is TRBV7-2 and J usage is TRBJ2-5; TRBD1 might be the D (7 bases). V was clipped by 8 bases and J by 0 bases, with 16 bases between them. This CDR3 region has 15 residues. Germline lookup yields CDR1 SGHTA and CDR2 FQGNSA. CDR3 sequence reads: CASGRAGQYQETQYF. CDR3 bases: TGTGCCAGCGGCCGGGCGGGACAGTACCAAGAGACCCAGTACTTC.

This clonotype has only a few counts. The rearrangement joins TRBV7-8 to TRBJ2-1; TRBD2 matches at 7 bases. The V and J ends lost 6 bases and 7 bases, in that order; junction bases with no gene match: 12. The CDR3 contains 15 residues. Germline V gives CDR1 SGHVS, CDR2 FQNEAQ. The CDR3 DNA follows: TGTGCCAGCAGACGCAGCGCTAGCGGAATGAATGAGCAGTTCTTC. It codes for CASRRSASGMNEQFF.

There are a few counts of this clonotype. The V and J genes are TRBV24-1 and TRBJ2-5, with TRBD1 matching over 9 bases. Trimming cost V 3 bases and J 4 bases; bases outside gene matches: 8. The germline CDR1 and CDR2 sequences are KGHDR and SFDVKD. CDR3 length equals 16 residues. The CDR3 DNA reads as TGTGCCACCAGTGATCGGGACAGGGACGGGAGAGAGACCCAGTACTTC. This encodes CATSDRDRDGRETQYF.

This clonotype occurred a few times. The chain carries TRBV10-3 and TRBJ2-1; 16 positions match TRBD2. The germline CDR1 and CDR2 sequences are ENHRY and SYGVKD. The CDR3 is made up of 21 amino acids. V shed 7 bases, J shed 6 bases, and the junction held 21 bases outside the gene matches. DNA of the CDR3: TGTGCCATCAAAGAGTGGTTTCGGGATGGGACTAGCGGGAGGGCCGCCAATGAGCAGTTCTTC. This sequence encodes CAIKEWFRDGTSGRAANEQFF.

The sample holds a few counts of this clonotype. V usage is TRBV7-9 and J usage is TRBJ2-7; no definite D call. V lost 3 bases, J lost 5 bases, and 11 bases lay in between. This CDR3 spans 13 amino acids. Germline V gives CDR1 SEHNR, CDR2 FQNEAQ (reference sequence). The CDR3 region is CASSFYPKDEQYF. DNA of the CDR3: TGTGCCAGCAGCTTCTATCCCAAGGACGAGCAGTACTTC.

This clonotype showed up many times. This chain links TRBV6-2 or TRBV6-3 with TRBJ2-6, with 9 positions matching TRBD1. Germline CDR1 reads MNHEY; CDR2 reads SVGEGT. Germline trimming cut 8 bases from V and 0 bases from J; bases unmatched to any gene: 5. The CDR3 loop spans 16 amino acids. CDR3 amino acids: CASSGTGFSGANVLTF. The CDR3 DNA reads TGTGCCAGCTCCGGGACAGGGTTCTCTGGGGCCAACGTCCTGACTTTC.

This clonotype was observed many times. CDR3 bases: TGCGCCAGCAGCTTGGCCGGACTCGGGACAGGGGACTACGAGCAGTACTTC. Its translation is CASSLAGLGTGDYEQYF. V gene TRBV5-1 combines with J gene TRBJ2-7; 10 nucleotides line up with TRBD1. The CDR3 totals 17 residues. The ends lost 0 bases at V and 3 bases at J; junction bases unmatched: 9. Germline lookup yields CDR1 SGHRS and CDR2 YFSETQ.

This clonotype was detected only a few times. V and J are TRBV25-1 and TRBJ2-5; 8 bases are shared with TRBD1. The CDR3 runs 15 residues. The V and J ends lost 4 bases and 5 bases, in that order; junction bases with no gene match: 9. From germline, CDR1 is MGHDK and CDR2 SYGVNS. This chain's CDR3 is CASSGMDREDETQYF. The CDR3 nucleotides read TGTGCCAGCAGTGGGATGGACAGGGAGGATGAGACCCAGTACTTC.

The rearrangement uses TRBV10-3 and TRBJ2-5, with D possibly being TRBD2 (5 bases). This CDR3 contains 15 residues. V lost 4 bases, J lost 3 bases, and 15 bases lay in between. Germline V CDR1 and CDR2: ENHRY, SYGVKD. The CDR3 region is CAISGEETNEETQYF. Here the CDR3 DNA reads TGTGCCATCAGTGGAGAAGAGACTAATGAAGAGACCCAGTACTTC.

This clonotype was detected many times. CDR3 DNA sequence: TGCGCCAGCAGCCCATCAGGGGGAGGCTCAGATACGCAGTATTTT. Its translation is CASSPSGGGSDTQYF. The rearrangement uses TRBV4-3 and TRBJ2-3; maybe TRBD1 (7 bases). The CDR3 extends over 15 amino acids. The V gene's germline CDR1 is LGHNA and CDR2 YSLEER. Trimming removed 4 bases from V and 4 bases from J, with 15 bases in between.

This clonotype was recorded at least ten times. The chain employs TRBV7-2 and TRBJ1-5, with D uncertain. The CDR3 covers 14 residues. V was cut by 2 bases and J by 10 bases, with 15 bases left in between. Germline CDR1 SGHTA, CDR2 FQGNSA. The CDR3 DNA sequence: TGTGCCAGCAGCTTAAATAATGTTGGTGGCCCCCAGCATTTT. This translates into CASSLNNVGGPQHF.